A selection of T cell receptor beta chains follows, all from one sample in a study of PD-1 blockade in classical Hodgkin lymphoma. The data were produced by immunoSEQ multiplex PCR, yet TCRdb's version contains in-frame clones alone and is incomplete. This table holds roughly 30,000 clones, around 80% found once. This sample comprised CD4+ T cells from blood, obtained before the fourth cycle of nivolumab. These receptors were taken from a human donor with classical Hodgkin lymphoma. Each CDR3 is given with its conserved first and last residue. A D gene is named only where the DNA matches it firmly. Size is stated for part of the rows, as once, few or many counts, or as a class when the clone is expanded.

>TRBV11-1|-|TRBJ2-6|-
CASSLWPGKGVGANVLTF
TGTGCCAGCAGCTTATGGCCAGGAAAGGGAGTCGGGGCCAACGTCCTGACTTTC
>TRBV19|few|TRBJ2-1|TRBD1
CASRRTGVFSYNEQFF
TGTGCCAGTAGGAGGACAGGGGTATTCTCCTACAATGAGCAGTTCTTC
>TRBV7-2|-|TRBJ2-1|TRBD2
CASSLAGDTYNEQFF
TGTGCCAGCTCTCTAGCGGGAGACACCTACAATGAGCAGTTCTTC
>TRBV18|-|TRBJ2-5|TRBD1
CASTWTGSETQYF
TGTGCCAGCACGTGGACAGGGAGTGAGACCCAGTACTTC
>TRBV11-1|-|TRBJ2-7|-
CASSLAGTSSYEQYF
TGTGCCAGCAGCTTAGCAGGGACGAGCTCCTACGAGCAGTACTTC
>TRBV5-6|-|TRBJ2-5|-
CASSLSRGARLETQYF
TGTGCCAGCAGCTTGTCGAGGGGCGCGAGGTTGGAGACCCAGTACTTC
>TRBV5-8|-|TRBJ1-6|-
CASSIGQPNSPLHF
TGTGCCAGCAGCATCGGACAGCCCAATTCACCCCTCCACTTT
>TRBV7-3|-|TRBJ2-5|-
CASSSLPGGETQYF
TGTGCCAGCAGCTCCCTTCCTGGGGGGGAGACCCAGTACTTC
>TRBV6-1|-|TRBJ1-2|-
CASSEARQSFYGYTF
TGTGCCAGCAGTGAAGCGCGGCAGTCCTTCTATGGCTACACCTTC
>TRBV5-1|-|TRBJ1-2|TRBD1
CASSLEQGVEGYTF
TGCGCCAGCAGCTTGGAACAGGGGGTCGAAGGCTACACCTTC
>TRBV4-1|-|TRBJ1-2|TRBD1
CASSQGRLAPTQGYIYGYTF
TGCGCCAGCAGCCAAGGACGCCTAGCACCCACACAGGGGTACATCTATGGCTACACCTTC